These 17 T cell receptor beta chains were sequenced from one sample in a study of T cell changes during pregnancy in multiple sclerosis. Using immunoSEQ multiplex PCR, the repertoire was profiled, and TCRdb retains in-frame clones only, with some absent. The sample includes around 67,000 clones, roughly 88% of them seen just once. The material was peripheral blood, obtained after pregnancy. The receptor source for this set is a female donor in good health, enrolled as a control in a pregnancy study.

The CDR3 DNA sequence: TGTGCCAGTAGTCTTAACAGCGGACCGATCTCTGGAAACACCATATATTTT. This encodes CASSLNSGPISGNTIYF. This chain links TRBV19 with TRBJ1-3, with D hard to call. Germline assignment: CDR1 LNHDA and CDR2 SQIVND (reference sequence). The CDR3 is made up of 17 amino acids. V lost 5 bases, J lost 0 bases, and 17 bases lay in between. Full variable domain (outside the CDR3, taken from reference TRBV19 and TRBJ1-3): DGGITQSPKYLFRKEGQNVTLSCEQNLNHDAMYWYRQDPGQGLRLIYYSQIVNDFQKGDIAEGYSVSREKKESFPLTVTSAQKNPTAFYLCASSLNSGPISGNTIYFGEGSWLTVV.

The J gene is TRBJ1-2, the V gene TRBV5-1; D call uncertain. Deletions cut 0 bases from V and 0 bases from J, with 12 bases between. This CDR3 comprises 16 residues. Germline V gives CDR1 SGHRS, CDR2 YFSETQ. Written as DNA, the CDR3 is TGCGCCAGCAGCTTGGACGGTCTTCGAGCTAACTATGGCTACACCTTC. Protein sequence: CASSLDGLRANYGYTF.

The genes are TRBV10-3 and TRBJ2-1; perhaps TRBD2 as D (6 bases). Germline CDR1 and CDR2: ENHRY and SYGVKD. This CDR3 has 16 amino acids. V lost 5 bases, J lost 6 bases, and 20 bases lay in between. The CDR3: CAISSSGGVTPNEQFF. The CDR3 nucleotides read TGTGCCATCAGTTCCTCCGGCGGGGTCACCCCCAATGAGCAGTTCTTC.

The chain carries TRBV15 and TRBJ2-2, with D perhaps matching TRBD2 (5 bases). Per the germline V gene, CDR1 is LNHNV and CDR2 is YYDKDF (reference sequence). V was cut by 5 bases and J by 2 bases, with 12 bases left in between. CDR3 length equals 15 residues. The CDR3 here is CATSVWEPNTGELFF. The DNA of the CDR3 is TGTGCCACCAGCGTGTGGGAGCCCAACACCGGGGAGCTGTTTTTT.

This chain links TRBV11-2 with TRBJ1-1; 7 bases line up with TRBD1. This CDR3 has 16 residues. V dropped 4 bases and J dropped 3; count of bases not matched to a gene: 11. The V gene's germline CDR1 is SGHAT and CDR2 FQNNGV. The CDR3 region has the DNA TGTGCCAGCAGCTCAGCCCCAGAGGGGGCGGACACTGAAGCTTTCTTT. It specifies CASSSAPEGADTEAFF.

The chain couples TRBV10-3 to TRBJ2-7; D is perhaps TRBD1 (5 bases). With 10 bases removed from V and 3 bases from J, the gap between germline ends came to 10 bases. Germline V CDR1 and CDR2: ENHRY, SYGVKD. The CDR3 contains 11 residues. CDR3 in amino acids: CATADSYEQYF. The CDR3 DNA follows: TGTGCCACTGCCGACAGCTACGAGCAGTACTTC.

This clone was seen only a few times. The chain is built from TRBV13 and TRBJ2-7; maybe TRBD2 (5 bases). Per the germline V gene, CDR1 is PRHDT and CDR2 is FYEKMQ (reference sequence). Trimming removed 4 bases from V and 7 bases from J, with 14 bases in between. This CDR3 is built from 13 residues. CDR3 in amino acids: CASSSPGSGEQYF. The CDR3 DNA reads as TGTGCCAGCAGCTCCCCGGGGTCCGGAGAGCAGTACTTC.

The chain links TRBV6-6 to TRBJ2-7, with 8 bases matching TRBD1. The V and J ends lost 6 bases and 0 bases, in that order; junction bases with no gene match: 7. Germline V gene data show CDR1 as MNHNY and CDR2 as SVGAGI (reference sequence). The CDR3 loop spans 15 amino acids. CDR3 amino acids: CASRKGTGTSYEQYF. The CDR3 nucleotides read TGTGCCAGCAGAAAGGGGACAGGCACCTCCTACGAGCAGTACTTC.

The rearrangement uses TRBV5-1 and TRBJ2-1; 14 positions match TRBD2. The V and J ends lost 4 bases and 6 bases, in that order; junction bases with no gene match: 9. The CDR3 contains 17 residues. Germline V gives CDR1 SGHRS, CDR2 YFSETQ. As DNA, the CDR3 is TGCGCCAGCAGCCTACCGGGACTAGCGGGAGTTCGCAATGAGCAGTTCTTC. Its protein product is CASSLPGLAGVRNEQFF.

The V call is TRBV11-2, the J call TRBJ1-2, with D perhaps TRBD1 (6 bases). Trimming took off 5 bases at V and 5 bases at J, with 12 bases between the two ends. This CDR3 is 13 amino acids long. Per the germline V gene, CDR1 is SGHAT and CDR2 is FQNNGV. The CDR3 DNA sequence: TGTGCCAGCAGCCCTCTCACAGGGTATGGCTACACCTTC. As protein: CASSPLTGYGYTF.

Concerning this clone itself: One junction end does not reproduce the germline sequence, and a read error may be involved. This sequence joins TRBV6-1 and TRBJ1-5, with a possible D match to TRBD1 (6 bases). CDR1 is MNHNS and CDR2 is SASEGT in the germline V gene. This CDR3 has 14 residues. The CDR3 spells CASSSQGSDQPQHF. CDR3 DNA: TGTGCCAGCAGTTCACAGGGTAGCGATCAGCCCCAGCATTTT.

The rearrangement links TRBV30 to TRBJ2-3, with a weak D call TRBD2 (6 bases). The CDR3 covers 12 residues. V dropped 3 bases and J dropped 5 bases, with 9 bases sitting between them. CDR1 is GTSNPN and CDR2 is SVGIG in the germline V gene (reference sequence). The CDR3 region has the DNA TGTGCCTGGAGCCCCGGGGGAGATACGCAGTATTTT. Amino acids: CAWSPGGDTQYF.

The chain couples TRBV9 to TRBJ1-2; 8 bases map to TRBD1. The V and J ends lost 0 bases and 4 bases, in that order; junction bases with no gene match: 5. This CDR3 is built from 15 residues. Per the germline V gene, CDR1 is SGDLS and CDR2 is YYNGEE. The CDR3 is CASSVVTGGSYGYTF. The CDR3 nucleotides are TGTGCCAGCAGCGTAGTAACAGGGGGATCCTATGGCTACACCTTC.

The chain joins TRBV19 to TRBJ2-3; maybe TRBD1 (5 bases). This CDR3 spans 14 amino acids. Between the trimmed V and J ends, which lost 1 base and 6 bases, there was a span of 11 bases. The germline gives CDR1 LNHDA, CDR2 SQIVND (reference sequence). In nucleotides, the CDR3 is TGTGCCAGTAGTATAGGGGGCCTGGCGGATACGCAGTATTTT. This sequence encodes CASSIGGLADTQYF.

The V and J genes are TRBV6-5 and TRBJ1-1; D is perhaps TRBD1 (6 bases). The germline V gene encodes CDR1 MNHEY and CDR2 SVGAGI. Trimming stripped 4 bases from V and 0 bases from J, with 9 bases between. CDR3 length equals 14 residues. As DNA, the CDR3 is TGTGCCAGCAGTTTGGACAGAGTGAACACTGAAGCTTTCTTT. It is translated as CASSLDRVNTEAFF.

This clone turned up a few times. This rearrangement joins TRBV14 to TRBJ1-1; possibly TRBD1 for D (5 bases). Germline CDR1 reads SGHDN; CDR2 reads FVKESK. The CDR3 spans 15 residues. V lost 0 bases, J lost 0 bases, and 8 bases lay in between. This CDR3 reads CASSQDGGVNTEAFF. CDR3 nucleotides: TGTGCCAGCAGCCAAGACGGGGGGGTGAACACTGAAGCTTTCTTT.

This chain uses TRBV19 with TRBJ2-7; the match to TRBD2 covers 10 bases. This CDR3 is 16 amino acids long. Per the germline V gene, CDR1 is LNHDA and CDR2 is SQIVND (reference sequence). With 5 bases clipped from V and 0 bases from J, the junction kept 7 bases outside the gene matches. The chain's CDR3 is CASSSSGGLISYEQYF. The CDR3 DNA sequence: TGTGCCAGTAGTTCTAGCGGGGGCCTAATCTCCTACGAGCAGTACTTC. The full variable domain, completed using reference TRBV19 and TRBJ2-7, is DGGITQSPKYLFRKEGQNVTLSCEQNLNHDAMYWYRQDPGQGLRLIYYSQIVNDFQKGDIAEGYSVSREKKESFPLTVTSAQKNPTAFYLCASSSSGGLISYEQYFGPGTRLTVT.